The table lists the clone carrying this T cell receptor beta chain with many counts. This sample stems from a study of response to subunit inactivated influenza vaccine. The CDR3 consists of 14 residues. Per the germline V gene, CDR1 is SGHVS and CDR2 is FNYEAQ. V dropped 1 base and J dropped 0 bases, with 7 bases sitting between them. A single record per CDR3 protein comes from TCRdb applying MiXCR to the RT-PCR reads. The sample lists approximately 490,000 distinct CDR3 sequences, 6.5% to 8% seen once, with around 13% in the top ten. V usage is TRBV7-6 and J usage is TRBJ2-7; D is ambiguous. This sequence originates from a man between 50 and 69 years old who received an inactivated influenza vaccine. This sample comprised PBMCs from blood, obtained 23 months after vaccination. CDR3 sequence (DNA): TGTGCCAGCAGCTTAGGGTCCCACTCCTACGAGCAGTACTTC. This codes for CASSLGSHSYEQYF.